Sequencing of this TCR beta chain was carried out in a study of T-cell reconstitution after alpha-beta-depleted transplantation in children. The TCRbeta library incorporated unique molecular identifiers. TCRdb re-analysed the PCR reads in MiXCR, keeping a single row per CDR3 protein. The sample shows some 830,000 distinct CDR3 sequences, roughly 15% of them seen only once. This CDR3 is built from 15 residues. The V gene end was trimmed by 4 bases and the J gene end by 9 bases; junction bases not matched to a gene: 9. Per germline, CDR1 KGHDR and CDR2 SFDVKD. The origin of this receptor is a male patient aged 10 to 17 who had a stem cell transplant for acute lymphoblastic leukemia, so the T cells may come from the graft donor. Here the sequenced sample was PBMCs, mostly from graft donor cells, taken 360 days after TCRalphabeta/CD19-depleted stem cell transplant. The chain uses TRBV24-1 and TRBJ2-1, with 9 bases that match TRBD1. The CDR3 is CATSEAGQGRGEQFF. The CDR3 nucleotides read TGTGCCACCAGTGAGGCGGGACAGGGAAGAGGTGAGCAGTTCTTC.